These 18 T cell receptor beta chains were all obtained from the same sample, sequenced in a study of radiation and T cells in renal cell carcinoma. Profiled with immunoSEQ multiplex PCR; TCRdb holds only in-frame clones, not every one. Here the sample spans some 16,000 clones, approximately 58% being singletons. The sample's treatment: treatment-naive control, cytoreductive nephrectomy. This specimen was tumor tissue, taken from a patient whose treatment was nephrectomy without radiotherapy. Receptors originate from a man between 40 and 49 years old with renal cell carcinoma.

This sequence joins TRBV19 and TRBJ1-1; D gene uncertain. Germline values: CDR1 LNHDA, CDR2 SQIVND (reference sequence). This CDR3 region has 16 residues. V shed 0 bases and J shed 4 bases, with 15 bases lying between them. The CDR3, as DNA: TGTGCCAGTAGTATAGATTTTAGGGCGCTAGGCACTGAAGCTTTCTTT. This gives the protein CASSIDFRALGTEAFF.

The rearrangement uses TRBV27 and TRBJ1-1; TRBD1 aligns across 7 bases. Looked up from germline, CDR1 is MNHEY and CDR2 is SMNVEV (reference sequence). The ends lost 4 bases at V and 2 bases at J; junction bases unmatched: 10. CDR3 size: 16 residues. This chain's CDR3 is CASSSHDRVVNTEAFF. DNA for the CDR3: TGTGCCAGCAGTTCCCACGACAGGGTTGTAAACACTGAAGCTTTCTTT.

The chain carries TRBV4-1 and TRBJ1-3; D remains unclear. With 2 bases removed from V and 0 bases from J, the gap between germline ends came to 2 bases. This CDR3 has 13 amino acids. Germline V gene data show CDR1 as MGHRA and CDR2 as YSYEKL. The CDR3 loop reads CASSQYSGNTIYF. The CDR3 coding sequence is TGCGCCAGCAGCCAATACTCTGGAAACACCATATATTTT.

The rearrangement links TRBV5-1 to TRBJ2-2; possibly TRBD1 for D (6 bases). Germline V gives CDR1 SGHRS, CDR2 YFSETQ. The CDR3 extends over 15 amino acids. V was clipped by 6 bases and J by 6 bases, with 18 bases between them. CDR3 in amino acids: CASTTQQGTAGELFF. The CDR3 DNA is TGCGCCAGCACCACTCAACAGGGTACCGCCGGGGAGCTGTTTTTT. The full variable domain, with the rest looked up from reference TRBV5-1 and TRBJ2-2, is KAGVTQTPRYLIKTRGQQVTLSCSPISGHRSVSWYQQTPGQGLQFLFEYFSETQRNKGNFPGRFSGRQFSNSRSEMNVSTLELGDSALYLCASTTQQGTAGELFFGEGSRLTVL.

The CDR3 here is CASSPRQGIYNEQFF. The CDR3, as DNA: TGTGCCAGTAGTCCCCGACAAGGGATCTACAATGAGCAGTTCTTC. The J gene is TRBJ2-1, the V gene TRBV19; D not resolved. The germline V gene has CDR1 LNHDA and CDR2 SQIVND (reference sequence). V was shortened by 5 bases and J by 3 bases, with 14 bases between the two germline ends. The CDR3 is made up of 15 amino acids.

This clone was counted a few times. V and J are TRBV5-1 and TRBJ1-3; D ambiguous. The CDR3 is 15 amino acids. V lost 0 bases and J lost 0, with 7 bases in between. The germline gives CDR1 SGHRS, CDR2 YFSETQ. CDR3 DNA sequence: TGCGCCAGCAGCTTGGACGGCAGCTCTGGAAACACCATATATTTT. Translation: CASSLDGSSGNTIYF.

This chain connects TRBV7-9 to TRBJ1-2; the D is unclear. V lost 4 bases, J lost 6 bases, and 18 bases lay in between. Germline V gives CDR1 SEHNR, CDR2 FQNEAQ (reference sequence). The CDR3 totals 15 residues. The CDR3 is CASSSPRDVLNGYTF. The CDR3 region has the DNA TGTGCCAGCAGCTCACCCCGAGATGTCTTGAATGGCTACACCTTC.

The rearrangement joins TRBV7-2 to TRBJ2-5; TRBD2 matches at 8 bases. V lost 3 bases to trimming and J lost 5 bases; unmatched junction nucleotides: 5. CDR1 and CDR2 from the germline V gene are SGHTA and FQGNSA. The CDR3 runs 14 residues. In DNA, the CDR3 is TGTGCCAGCAGCTTCAACGGGGGGGGTGAGACCCAGTACTTC. This sequence encodes CASSFNGGGETQYF. Complete variable domain (other parts from reference TRBV7-2 and TRBJ2-5): GAGVSQSPSNKVTEKGKDVELRCDPISGHTALYWYRQSLGQGLEFLIYFQGNSAPDKSGLPSDRFSAERTGGSVSTLTIQRTQQEDSAVYLCASSFNGGGETQYFGPGTRLLVL.

A few counts support this clone. The DNA for the CDR3 is TGTGCCAGCTCCTCACAGGGGGAGCTGGTTGGCTACACCTTC. Translated: CASSSQGELVGYTF. The genes are TRBV18 and TRBJ1-2; the match to TRBD1 covers 8 bases. CDR1 and CDR2 (germline): KGHSH, LQKENI. The CDR3 runs to 14 residues. The V and J ends lost 6 bases and 7 bases, in that order; junction bases with no gene match: 10.

CDR3 region: CASSSTSGPSTDTQYF. As DNA, the CDR3 is TGTGCCAGCAGCTCGACTAGCGGGCCTAGCACAGATACGCAGTATTTT. V and J are TRBV7-9 and TRBJ2-3; 10 nucleotides match TRBD2. CDR3 length: 16 amino acids. With V trimmed by 4 bases and J by 0 bases, 4 bases remained unmatched. Germline CDR1 SEHNR, CDR2 FQNEAQ (reference sequence).

By proportion, this clone is large. The chain couples TRBV7-9 to TRBJ2-5; 14 bases match TRBD2. Germline V gene sequence: CDR1 SEHNR, CDR2 FQNEAQ (reference sequence). The CDR3 has 17 amino acids. V lost 5 bases to trimming and J lost 6 bases; unmatched junction nucleotides: 11. The CDR3 here is CASSPRGLAGGVKTQYF. The CDR3 DNA follows: TGTGCCAGCAGCCCTCGAGGACTAGCGGGGGGAGTAAAGACCCAGTACTTC.

The chain has TRBV6-5 and TRBJ2-5; D uncertain. There are 13 residues in the CDR3. Trimming removed 2 bases from V and 3 bases from J, with 7 bases in between. The germline gives CDR1 MNHEY, CDR2 SVGAGI. CDR3 nucleotide sequence: TGTGCCAGCAGTTACCTAAGAAAAGAGACCCAGTACTTC. This translates into CASSYLRKETQYF.

The sample holds one count of this clone. Here the CDR3 DNA reads TGTGCCTGGAGCACAGGGGGCGATAGCTATGGCTACACCTTC. It translates to CAWSTGGDSYGYTF. V is TRBV30 and J is TRBJ1-2, with 9 bases aligning to TRBD1. Germline trimming cut 3 bases from V and 4 bases from J; bases unmatched to any gene: 6. The CDR3 consists of 14 residues. Germline V CDR1 and CDR2: GTSNPN, SVGIG (reference sequence).

The rearrangement uses TRBV19 and TRBJ1-2, with D uncertain. Looked up from germline, CDR1 is LNHDA and CDR2 is SQIVND (reference sequence). The CDR3 is 13 amino acids. V lost 3 bases and J lost 8, with 13 bases in between. The CDR3 loop reads CASSISWVGGYTF. The CDR3 DNA sequence: TGTGCCAGTAGTATCTCGTGGGTCGGGGGCTACACCTTC.

The J gene is TRBJ2-2, the V gene TRBV30, with TRBD1 matching over 7 bases. Trimming at V came to 0 bases and at J to 0 bases, leaving 4 bases not matched to a gene. The CDR3 sequence is 16 residues long. Germline V gene sequence: CDR1 GTSNPN, CDR2 SVGIG (reference sequence). CDR3 amino acids: CAWSVRTGTNTGELFF. Here the CDR3 DNA reads TGTGCCTGGAGTGTACGGACAGGAACGAACACCGGGGAGCTGTTTTTT. Supplemented by reference TRBV30 and TRBJ2-2, the full variable domain reads SQTIHQWPATLVQPVGSPLSLECTVEGTSNPNLYWYRQAAGRGLQLLFYSVGIGQISSEVPQNLSASRPQDRQFILSSKKLLLSDSGFYLCAWSVRTGTNTGELFFGEGSRLTVL.

This clone has more than one count but fewer than ten. The genes are TRBV5-1 and TRBJ1-1, with a possible D match to TRBD1 (5 bases). Trimming took off 4 bases at V and 1 base at J, with 20 bases between the two ends. Germline V gives CDR1 SGHRS, CDR2 YFSETQ. The CDR3 has 17 residues. This CDR3 is CASSPLRGRERNTEAFF. The DNA of the CDR3 is TGCGCCAGCAGCCCCCTACGCGGCAGGGAACGGAACACTGAAGCTTTCTTT.

The chain employs TRBV7-2 and TRBJ2-1, with D uncertain. Germline CDR1 SGHTA, CDR2 FQGNSA. V lost 2 bases and J 5 bases, leaving 4 bases between the germline ends. CDR3 length equals 12 residues. Here the CDR3 reads CASSLINNEQFF. The DNA for the CDR3 is TGTGCCAGCAGCTTAATAAACAATGAGCAGTTCTTC. The variable domain in full, with the rest retrieved from reference TRBV7-2 and TRBJ2-1, is GAGVSQSPSNKVTEKGKDVELRCDPISGHTALYWYRQSLGQGLEFLIYFQGNSAPDKSGLPSDRFSAERTGGSVSTLTIQRTQQEDSAVYLCASSLINNEQFFGPGTRLTVL.

This clone was detected a few times. The chain employs TRBV6-1 and TRBJ2-5; the match to TRBD1 covers 8 bases. The ends lost 8 bases at V and 7 bases at J; junction bases unmatched: 12. There are 14 residues in the CDR3. Germline assignment: CDR1 MNHNS and CDR2 SASEGT. For the CDR3, the DNA is TGTGCCAGCCCACCGGACAGGGACGGTGGGACCCAGTACTTC. It encodes CASPPDRDGGTQYF.